This T cell receptor beta chain was identified in a study of technical replicates of blood from a few donors. Data came from immunoSEQ multiplex PCR; TCRdb stores just in-frame clones and leaves some out. The sample carries around 76,000 clones, around 97% recorded once. In germline, CDR1 is SNHLY, CDR2 FYNNEI. V gave up 7 bases and J gave up 6 bases, with 18 bases separating them. The CDR3 runs 14 residues. Material for sequencing was T cells isolated from PBMCs. This sequence originates from a human donor in good health. The chain is built from TRBV2 and TRBJ1-1; possible D gene TRBD1, 6 bases. The CDR3 bases are TGTGCCAGCAAACAGGGAATAATAGGGGCTGAAGCTTTCTTT. Amino acid sequence: CASKQGIIGAEAFF. The whole variable domain, filled in from reference TRBV2 and TRBJ1-1, reads EPEVTQTPSHQVTQMGQEVILRCVPISNHLYFYWYRQILGQKVEFLVSFYNNEISEKSEIFDDQFSVERPDGSNFTLKIRSTKLEDSAMYFCASKQGIIGAEAFFGQGTRLTVV.